Shown below are 8 T cell receptor beta chains from a single sample sequenced in a study of blood T cell repertoires in COVID-19. TCRdb's copy holds only in-frame clones and misses some; the assay was immunoSEQ multiplex PCR. Of 200,000 to 250,000 clones listed, 81% were seen once; the top ten hold more than 8.5%. Sequenced material: PBMCs or T cells enriched from blood (not recorded which). These receptors originate from a woman in her forties or fifties with acute COVID-19.

V is TRBV7-2 and J is TRBJ1-4; the match to TRBD1 covers 9 bases. With V trimmed by 4 bases and J by 3 bases, 6 bases remained unmatched. This CDR3 region has 16 residues. Germline CDR1 and CDR2: SGHTA and FQGNSA. CDR3 DNA sequence: TGTGCCAGCAGCTCCGGACAGGGGAAGCCTAATGAAAAACTGTTTTTT. Translation gives CASSSGQGKPNEKLFF.

The CDR3 here is CASSPNRDAYGYTF. The CDR3 bases are TGTGCCAGCTCACCAAACAGGGACGCCTATGGCTACACCTTC. V and J are TRBV18 and TRBJ1-2, with TRBD1 as a possible D gene (6 bases). Germline loops: CDR1 KGHSH, CDR2 LQKENI. The CDR3 loop spans 14 amino acids. The germline V and J ends were trimmed by 2 bases and 4 bases, with 11 bases remaining between them.

The J gene is TRBJ1-2, the V gene TRBV5-8, with D tentatively TRBD1 (5 bases). This CDR3 spans 13 amino acids. V dropped 0 bases and J dropped 2 bases, with 5 bases sitting between them. The germline V gene encodes CDR1 SGHTS and CDR2 YDEGEE. The CDR3 reads CASSLAGNYGYTF. DNA for the CDR3: TGTGCCAGCAGCTTGGCAGGGAACTATGGCTACACCTTC.

The rearrangement uses TRBV6-2 or TRBV6-3 and TRBJ2-5, with D possibly being TRBD2 (5 bases). Looked up from germline, CDR1 is MNHEY and CDR2 is SVGEGT. The length of the CDR3 is 19 residues. Between the trimmed V and J ends, which lost 0 bases and 1 base, there was a span of 21 bases. The CDR3, as DNA: TGTGCCAGCAGTTACTCGAGGTCGGGGTACGGGCGGGTCCAAGAGACCCAGTACTTC. Translation: CASSYSRSGYGRVQETQYF.

The CDR3 sequence: CASSPRRLSYNEQFF. The CDR3 DNA reads TGTGCCAGCAGCCCTAGGAGGCTCTCCTACAATGAGCAGTTCTTC. The rearrangement links TRBV28 to TRBJ2-1; D possibly corresponds to TRBD2 (5 bases). CDR1 MDHEN and CDR2 SYDVKM come from the germline V gene. The CDR3 has 15 residues. The V end lost 6 bases, the J end lost 0 bases, and 12 bases lay between the germline ends.

The chain employs TRBV7-9 and TRBJ1-6, with 7 bases lining up with TRBD1. V lost 5 bases and J lost 10; bases outside the gene matches: 8. Looked up from germline, CDR1 is SEHNR and CDR2 is FQNEAQ (reference sequence). This CDR3 contains 14 residues. CDR3 region: CASSLQGIRSPLHF. The CDR3 DNA sequence: TGTGCCAGCAGCCTACAGGGGATTAGGTCACCCCTCCACTTT.

This chain connects TRBV9 to TRBJ2-7; TRBD2 matches 10 bases. V lost 10 bases and J lost 2; bases outside the gene matches: 12. From germline, CDR1 is SGDLS and CDR2 YYNGEE. The CDR3 runs to 15 residues. CDR3 region: CASLEPTSGPYEQYF. The CDR3 DNA reads TGTGCCTCGCTCGAACCGACTAGCGGGCCCTACGAGCAGTACTTC.

This chain links TRBV5-1 with TRBJ2-7; D is uncertain. Looked up from germline, CDR1 is SGHRS and CDR2 is YFSETQ. CDR3 length: 13 residues. The V end lost 0 bases, the J end lost 6 bases, and 10 bases lay between the germline ends. CDR3 nucleotides: TGCGCCAGCAGCTTGGAACTATGGAGCGAGCAGTACTTC. It codes for CASSLELWSEQYF. Full variable domain (rest looked up from reference TRBV5-1 and TRBJ2-7): KAGVTQTPRYLIKTRGQQVTLSCSPISGHRSVSWYQQTPGQGLQFLFEYFSETQRNKGNFPGRFSGRQFSNSRSEMNVSTLELGDSALYLCASSLELWSEQYFGPGTRLTVT.